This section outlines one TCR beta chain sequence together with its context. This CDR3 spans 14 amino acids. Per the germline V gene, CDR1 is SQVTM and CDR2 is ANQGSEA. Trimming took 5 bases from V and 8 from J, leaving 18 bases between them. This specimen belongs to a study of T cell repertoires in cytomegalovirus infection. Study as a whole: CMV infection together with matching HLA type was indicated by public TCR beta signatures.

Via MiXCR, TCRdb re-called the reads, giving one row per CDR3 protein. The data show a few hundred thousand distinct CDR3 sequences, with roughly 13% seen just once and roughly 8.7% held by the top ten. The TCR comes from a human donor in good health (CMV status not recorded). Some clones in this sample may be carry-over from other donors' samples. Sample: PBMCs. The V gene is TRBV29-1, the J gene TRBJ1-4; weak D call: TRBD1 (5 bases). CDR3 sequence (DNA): TGCAGCGTTCGAACGGGGGGGTTTGGGGAAAAACTGTTTTTT. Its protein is CSVRTGGFGEKLFF.